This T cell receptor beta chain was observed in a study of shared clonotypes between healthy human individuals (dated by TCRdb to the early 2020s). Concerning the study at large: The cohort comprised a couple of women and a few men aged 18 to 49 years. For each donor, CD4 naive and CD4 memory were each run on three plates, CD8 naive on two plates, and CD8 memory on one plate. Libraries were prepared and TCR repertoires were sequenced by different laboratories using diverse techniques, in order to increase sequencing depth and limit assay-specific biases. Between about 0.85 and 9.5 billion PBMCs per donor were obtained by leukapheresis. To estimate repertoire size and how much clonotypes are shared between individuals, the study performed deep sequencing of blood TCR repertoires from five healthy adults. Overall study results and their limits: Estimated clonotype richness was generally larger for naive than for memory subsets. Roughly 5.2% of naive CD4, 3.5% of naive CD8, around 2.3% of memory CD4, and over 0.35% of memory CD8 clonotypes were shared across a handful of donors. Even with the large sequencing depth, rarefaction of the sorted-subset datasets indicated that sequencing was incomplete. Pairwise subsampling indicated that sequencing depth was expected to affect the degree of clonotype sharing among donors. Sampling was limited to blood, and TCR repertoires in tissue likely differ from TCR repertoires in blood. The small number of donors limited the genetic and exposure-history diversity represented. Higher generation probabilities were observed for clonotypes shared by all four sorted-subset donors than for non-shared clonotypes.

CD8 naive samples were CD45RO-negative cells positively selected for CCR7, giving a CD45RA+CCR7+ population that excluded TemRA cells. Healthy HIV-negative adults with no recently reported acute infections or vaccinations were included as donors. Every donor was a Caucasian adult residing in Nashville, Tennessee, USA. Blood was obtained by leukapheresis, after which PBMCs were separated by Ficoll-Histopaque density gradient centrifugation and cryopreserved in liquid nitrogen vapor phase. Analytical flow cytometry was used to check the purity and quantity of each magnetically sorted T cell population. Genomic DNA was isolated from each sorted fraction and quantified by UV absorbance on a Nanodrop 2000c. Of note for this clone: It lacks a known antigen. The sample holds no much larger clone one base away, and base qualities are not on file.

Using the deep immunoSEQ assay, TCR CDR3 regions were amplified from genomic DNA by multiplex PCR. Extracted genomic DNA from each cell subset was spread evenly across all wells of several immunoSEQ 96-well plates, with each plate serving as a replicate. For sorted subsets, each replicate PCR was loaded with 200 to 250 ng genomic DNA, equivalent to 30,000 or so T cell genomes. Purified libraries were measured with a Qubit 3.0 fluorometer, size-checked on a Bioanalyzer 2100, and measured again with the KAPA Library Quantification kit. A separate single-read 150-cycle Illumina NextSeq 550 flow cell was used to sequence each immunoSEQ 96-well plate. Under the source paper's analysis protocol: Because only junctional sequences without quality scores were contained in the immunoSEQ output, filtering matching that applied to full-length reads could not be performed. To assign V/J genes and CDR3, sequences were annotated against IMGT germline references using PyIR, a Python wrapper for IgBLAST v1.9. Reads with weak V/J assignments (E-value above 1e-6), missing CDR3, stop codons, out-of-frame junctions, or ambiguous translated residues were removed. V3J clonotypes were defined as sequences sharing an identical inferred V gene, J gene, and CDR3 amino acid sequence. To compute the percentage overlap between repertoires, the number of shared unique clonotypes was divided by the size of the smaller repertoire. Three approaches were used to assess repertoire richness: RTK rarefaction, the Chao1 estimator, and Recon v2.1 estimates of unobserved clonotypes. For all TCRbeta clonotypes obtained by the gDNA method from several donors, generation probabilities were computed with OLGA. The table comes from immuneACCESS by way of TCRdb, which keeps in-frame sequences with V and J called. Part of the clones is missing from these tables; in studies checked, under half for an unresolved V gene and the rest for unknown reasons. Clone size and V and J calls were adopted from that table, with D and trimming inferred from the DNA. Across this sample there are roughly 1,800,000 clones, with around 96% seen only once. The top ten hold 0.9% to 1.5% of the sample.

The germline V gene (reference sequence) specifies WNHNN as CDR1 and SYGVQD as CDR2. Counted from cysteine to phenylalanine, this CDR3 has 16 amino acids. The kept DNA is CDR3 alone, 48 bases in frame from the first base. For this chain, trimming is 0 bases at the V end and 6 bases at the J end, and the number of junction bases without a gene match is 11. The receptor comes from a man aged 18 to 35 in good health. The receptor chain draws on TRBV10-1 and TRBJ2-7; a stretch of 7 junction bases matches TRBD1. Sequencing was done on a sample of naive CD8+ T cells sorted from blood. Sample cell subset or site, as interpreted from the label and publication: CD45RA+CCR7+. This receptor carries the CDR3 CASSESEYGTVGEQYF. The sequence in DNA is TGCGCCAGCAGTGAGTCGGAGTACGGGACAGTAGGCGAGCAGTACTTC.